The T cell receptor (beta chain) under discussion was sequenced for a study of T cell repertoires in cytomegalovirus infection. On the study more broadly: Signatures in public TCR beta sequences pointed to both CMV infection and matching HLA type. Findings and limits, study-wide: There were carriers of CMV plus the relevant HLA, and cumulative public TCR beta family frequency identified them. Predominance within the ex vivo response was attributable to HLA-C-restricted CMV-specific TCR beta clonotypes.

TCRdb independently ran MiXCR on the reads; one entry per CDR3 protein. The sample has some 450,000 distinct CDR3 sequences, approximately 33% seen once. The CDR3 is 15 amino acids. Germline loops: CDR1 SGHVS, CDR2 FQNEAQ. Comment on this clonotype: Its antigen is still unknown. A much larger clone lies one base from this, so it may be a read error.

The source of this sequence is a human donor in good health (CMV status not recorded). Some clones in this sample may be carry-over from other donors' samples. The sequencing sample was made of PBMCs. The V gene is TRBV7-8, the J gene TRBJ1-5; 9 bases fit TRBD1. The CDR3 here is CASSFWTGENQPPHF. For the CDR3, the DNA is TGTGCCAGCAGCTTTTGGACAGGGGAGAATCAGCCCCCGCATTTT.